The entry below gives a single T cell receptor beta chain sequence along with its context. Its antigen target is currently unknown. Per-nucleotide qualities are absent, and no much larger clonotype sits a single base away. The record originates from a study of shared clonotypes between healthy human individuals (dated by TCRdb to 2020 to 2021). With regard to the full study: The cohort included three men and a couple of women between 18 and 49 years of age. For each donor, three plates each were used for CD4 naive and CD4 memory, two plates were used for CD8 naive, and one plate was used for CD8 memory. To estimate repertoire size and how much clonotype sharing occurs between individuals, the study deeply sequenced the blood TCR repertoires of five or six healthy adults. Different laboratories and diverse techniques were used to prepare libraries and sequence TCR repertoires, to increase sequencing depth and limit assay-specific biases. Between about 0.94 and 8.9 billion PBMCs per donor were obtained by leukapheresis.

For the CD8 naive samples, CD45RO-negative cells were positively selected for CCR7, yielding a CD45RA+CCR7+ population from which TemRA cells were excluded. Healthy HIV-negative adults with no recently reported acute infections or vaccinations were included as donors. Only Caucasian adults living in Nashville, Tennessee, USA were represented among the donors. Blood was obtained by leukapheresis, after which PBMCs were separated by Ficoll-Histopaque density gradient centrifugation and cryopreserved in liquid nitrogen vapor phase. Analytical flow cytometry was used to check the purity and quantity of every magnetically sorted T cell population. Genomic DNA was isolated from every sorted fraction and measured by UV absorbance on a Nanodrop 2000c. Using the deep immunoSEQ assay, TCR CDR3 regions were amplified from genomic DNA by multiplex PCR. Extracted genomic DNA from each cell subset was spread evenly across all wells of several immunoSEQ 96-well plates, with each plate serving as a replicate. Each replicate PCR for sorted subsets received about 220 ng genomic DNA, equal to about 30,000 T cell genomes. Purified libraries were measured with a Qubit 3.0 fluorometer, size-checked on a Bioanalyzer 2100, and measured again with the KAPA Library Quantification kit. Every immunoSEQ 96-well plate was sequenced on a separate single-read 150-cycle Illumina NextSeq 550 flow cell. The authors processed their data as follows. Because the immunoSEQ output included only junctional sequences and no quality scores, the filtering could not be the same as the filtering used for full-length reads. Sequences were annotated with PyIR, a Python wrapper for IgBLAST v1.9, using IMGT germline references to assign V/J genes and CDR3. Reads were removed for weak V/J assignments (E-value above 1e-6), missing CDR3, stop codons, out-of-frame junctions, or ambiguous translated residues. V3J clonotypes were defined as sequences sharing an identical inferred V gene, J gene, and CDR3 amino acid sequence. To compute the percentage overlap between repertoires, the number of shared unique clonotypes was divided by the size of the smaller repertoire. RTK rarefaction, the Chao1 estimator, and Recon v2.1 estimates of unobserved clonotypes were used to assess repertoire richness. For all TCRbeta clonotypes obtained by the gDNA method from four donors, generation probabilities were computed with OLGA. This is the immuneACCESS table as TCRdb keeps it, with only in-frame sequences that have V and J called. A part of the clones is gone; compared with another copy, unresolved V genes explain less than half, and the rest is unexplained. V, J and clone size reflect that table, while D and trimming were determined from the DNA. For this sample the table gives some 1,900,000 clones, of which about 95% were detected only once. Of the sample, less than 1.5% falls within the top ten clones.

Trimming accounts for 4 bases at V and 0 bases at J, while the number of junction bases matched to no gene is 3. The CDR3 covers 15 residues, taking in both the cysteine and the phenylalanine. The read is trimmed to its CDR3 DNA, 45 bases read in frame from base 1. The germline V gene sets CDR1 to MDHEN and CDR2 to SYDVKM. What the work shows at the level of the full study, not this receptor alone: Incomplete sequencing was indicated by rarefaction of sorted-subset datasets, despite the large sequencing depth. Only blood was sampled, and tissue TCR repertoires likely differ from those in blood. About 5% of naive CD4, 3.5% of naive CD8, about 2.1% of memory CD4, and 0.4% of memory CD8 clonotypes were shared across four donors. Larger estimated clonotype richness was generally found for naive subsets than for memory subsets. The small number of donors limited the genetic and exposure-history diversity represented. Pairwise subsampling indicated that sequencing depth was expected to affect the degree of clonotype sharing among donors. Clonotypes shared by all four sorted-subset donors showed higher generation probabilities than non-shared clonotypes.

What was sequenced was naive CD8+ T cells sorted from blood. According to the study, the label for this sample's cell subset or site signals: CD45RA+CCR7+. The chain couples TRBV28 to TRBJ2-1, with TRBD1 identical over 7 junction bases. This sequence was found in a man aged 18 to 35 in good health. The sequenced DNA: TGTGCCAGCAGTTCGGGACAGAACTCCTACAATGAGCAGTTCTTC. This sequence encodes CASSSGQNSYNEQFF.